This is a list of T cell receptor beta chains from one sample in a study of T cells expressing NK-cell markers. From the 5' RACE reads, TCRdb lists one entry per CDR3 protein and no DNA. The sample includes some 150,000 distinct CDR3 sequences. The specimen was blood T cells: a sorted CD56 or NKG2C T cell subset, CD4+ or CD8+ T cells, or bulk PBMC T cells (not recorded which). The source of these receptors is a woman in her forties or fifties in good health. The CDR3 runs from the conserved cysteine through the conserved F or W.

J gene: TRBJ2-3; V gene: TRBV4-2; CDR3 protein: CASSQLAGGPDTQYF
J gene: TRBJ2-1; V gene: TRBV2; CDR3 protein: CASSGLVYEQFF
J gene: TRBJ2-2; V gene: TRBV6-1; CDR3 protein: CASSEALLGAEGSGDTGELFF
J gene: TRBJ2-3; V gene: TRBV27; CDR3 protein: CASSIAGVSGTQYF
J gene: TRBJ2-1; V gene: TRBV5-1; CDR3 protein: CASTGEGYNEQFF
J gene: TRBJ2-7; V gene: TRBV6-5; CDR3 protein: CASSWGLLYEQYF
J gene: TRBJ2-7; V gene: TRBV11-2; CDR3 protein: CASSLGAAGEQYF
J gene: TRBJ2-5; V gene: TRBV6-5; CDR3 protein: CASSLGQEKYF
J gene: TRBJ2-7; V gene: TRBV14; CDR3 protein: CASSLGRGSYEQYF
J gene: TRBJ2-7; V gene: TRBV29-1; CDR3 protein: CSVAGTPRFAYEQYF
J gene: TRBJ2-1; V gene: TRBV5-4; CDR3 protein: CASSLMGGQEQFF
J gene: TRBJ2-7; V gene: TRBV7-9; CDR3 protein: CASSLIQDYEQYF
J gene: TRBJ2-1; V gene: TRBV4-1; CDR3 protein: CASRQEDGRGVNEQFF
J gene: TRBJ1-2; V gene: TRBV4-1; CDR3 protein: CASSQQGIIYGYTF
J gene: TRBJ2-3; V gene: TRBV12-3/TRBV12-4; CDR3 protein: CASGLAGEAFDTQYF
J gene: TRBJ2-1; V gene: TRBV5-1; CDR3 protein: CASSLLDIYNEQFF
J gene: TRBJ2-2; V gene: TRBV7-6; CDR3 protein: CASSSSSAGTGELFF